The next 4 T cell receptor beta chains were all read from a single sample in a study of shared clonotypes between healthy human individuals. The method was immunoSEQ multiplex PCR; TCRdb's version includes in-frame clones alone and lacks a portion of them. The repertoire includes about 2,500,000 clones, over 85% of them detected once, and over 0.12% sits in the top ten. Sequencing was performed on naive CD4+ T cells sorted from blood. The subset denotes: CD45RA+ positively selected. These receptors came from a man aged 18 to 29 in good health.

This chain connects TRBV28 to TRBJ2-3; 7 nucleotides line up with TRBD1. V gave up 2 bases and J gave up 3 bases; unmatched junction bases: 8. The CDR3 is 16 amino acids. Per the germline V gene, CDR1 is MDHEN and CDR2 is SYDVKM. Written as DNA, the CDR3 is TGTGCCAGCAGTTTAGTCTCCGGGACAGAGACAGATACGCAGTATTTT. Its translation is CASSLVSGTETDTQYF.

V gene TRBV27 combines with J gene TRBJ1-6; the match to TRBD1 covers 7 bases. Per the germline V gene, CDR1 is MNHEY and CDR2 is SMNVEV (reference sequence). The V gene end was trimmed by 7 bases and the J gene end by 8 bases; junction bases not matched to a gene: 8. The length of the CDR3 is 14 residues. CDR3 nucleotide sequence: TGTGCCAGCAAGACAGGGTTTGTTGATTCACCCCTCCACTTT. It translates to CASKTGFVDSPLHF.

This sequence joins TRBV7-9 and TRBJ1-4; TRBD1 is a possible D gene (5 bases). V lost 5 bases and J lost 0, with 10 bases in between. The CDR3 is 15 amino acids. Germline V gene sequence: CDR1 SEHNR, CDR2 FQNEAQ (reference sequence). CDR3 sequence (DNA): TGTGCCAGCAGCCAACAGGCCCCAACTAATGAAAAACTGTTTTTT. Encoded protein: CASSQQAPTNEKLFF.

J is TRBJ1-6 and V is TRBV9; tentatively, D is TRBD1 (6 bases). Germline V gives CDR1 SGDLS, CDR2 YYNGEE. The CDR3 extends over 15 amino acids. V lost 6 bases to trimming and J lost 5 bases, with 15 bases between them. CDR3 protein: CASTNRDTNNSPLHF. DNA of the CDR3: TGTGCCAGCACCAACCGGGACACTAATAATTCACCCCTCCACTTT.